This TCR beta chain was profiled in a study of chemoradiotherapy in HPV16-positive cancers. CDR1 SGHRS and CDR2 YFSETQ come from the germline V gene. This CDR3 is built from 16 residues. V was clipped by 4 bases and J by 4 bases; unmatched bases: 9. Clones were sequenced by immunoSEQ multiplex PCR, and TCRdb holds only the in-frame ones, with some missing. The sample includes about 33,000 clones, 86% of them seen just once. The V and J genes are TRBV5-1 and TRBJ1-4; 8 bases map to TRBD1. This clonotype was sampled from a human donor with HPV-associated anogenital cancer. This sample comprised blood, obtained from a patient who underwent chemoradiotherapy. Here the CDR3 reads CASSDHSGQGNEKLFF. As DNA, the CDR3 is TGCGCCAGCAGCGACCACTCAGGACAGGGTAATGAAAAACTGTTTTTT.